What follows are 27 T cell receptor beta chains derived from one specimen sequenced in a study of human T cells and chemical hapten exposure. TCRdb processed the RACE reads anew with MiXCR; each CDR3 protein has one entry. The sample gives around 120,000 distinct CDR3 sequences, about 13% of which show up once; about 3% is in the top ten. The time point here: pre-sensitization, week 0. Regarding treatment: therapeutic diphenylcyclopropenone sensitization with weekly scalp DPC. Sequencing used whole blood, obtained in connection with sensitization to the hapten diphenylcyclopropenone (DPC). These TCRs come from a young woman with alopecia areata. Some clones in this sample may be carry-over from other donors' samples.

The chain carries TRBV7-9 and TRBJ2-1; D tentatively reads TRBD1 or TRBD2 (6 bases each). The CDR3 contains 16 residues. V dropped 0 bases and J dropped 8 bases, with 17 bases sitting between them. Germline loops: CDR1 SEHNR, CDR2 FQNEAQ (reference sequence). This CDR3 reads CASSLAPGGALDEQFF. The CDR3, as DNA: TGTGCCAGCAGCTTAGCGCCCGGGGGCGCGTTGGATGAGCAGTTCTTC.

This chain joins TRBV28 and TRBJ2-7; no clear D. Per the germline V gene, CDR1 is MDHEN and CDR2 is SYDVKM. The CDR3 runs to 12 residues. V was clipped by 6 bases and J by 0 bases, with 6 bases between them. The CDR3 reads CASSLLSYEQYF. CDR3 DNA sequence: TGTGCCAGCAGCCTCCTCTCCTACGAGCAGTACTTC.

This clonotype was counted at least ten times. This sequence joins TRBV13 and TRBJ2-7, with 9 bases identical to TRBD2. Germline loops: CDR1 PRHDT, CDR2 FYEKMQ (reference sequence). V shed 0 bases, J shed 1 base, and the junction held 1 base outside the gene matches. The CDR3 runs to 15 residues. CDR3 in amino acids: CASSLGGLASYEQYF. In nucleotides, the CDR3 is TGTGCCAGCAGCTTAGGTGGACTAGCGTCCTACGAGCAGTACTTC.

V usage is TRBV7-8 and J usage is TRBJ1-5; D may be TRBD1 (5 bases). The length of the CDR3 is 15 residues. The germline V gene encodes CDR1 SGHVS and CDR2 FQNEAQ. Trimming took 2 bases from V and 3 from J, leaving 11 bases between them. For the CDR3, the DNA is TGTGCCAGCAGCTTAAGCAGGGTTGCCAATCAGCCCCAGCATTTT. This translates into CASSLSRVANQPQHF.

Ten or more counts support this clonotype. J is TRBJ2-3 and V is TRBV7-2; 8 nucleotides align to TRBD2. This CDR3 region has 16 residues. V gave up 1 base and J gave up 1 base; unmatched junction bases: 4. Germline values: CDR1 SGHTA, CDR2 FQGNSA. CDR3 sequence reads: CASSLERRGGTDTQYF. DNA for the CDR3: TGTGCCAGCAGCTTAGAGCGGCGGGGGGGCACAGATACGCAGTATTTT.

On this clonotype itself: An end of the junction does not agree with germline; a read error may underlie this. The V call is TRBV11-2, the J call TRBJ2-1; weak D call: TRBD1 (7 bases). The germline V gene has CDR1 SGHAT and CDR2 FQNNGV. The CDR3 covers 13 residues. The CDR3 loop reads CASSLVGGTEETF. The CDR3 region has the DNA TGTGCCAGCAGCTTAGTAGGGGGGACAGAGGAAACCTTC.

This clonotype was seen a few times. The rearrangement uses TRBV2 and TRBJ2-1; D ambiguous. The CDR3 spans 14 residues. Looked up from germline, CDR1 is SNHLY and CDR2 is FYNNEI. V shed 1 base and J shed 6 bases, with 10 bases lying between them. This CDR3 is CASSEVSHLNEQFF. The CDR3 bases are TGTGCCAGCAGTGAAGTGTCCCACCTCAATGAGCAGTTCTTC.

CDR3 DNA: TGCAGCGTTGAAGACTCAAGACTCCTCTCTGGAAACACCATATATTTT. Translation: CSVEDSRLLSGNTIYF. The rearrangement joins TRBV29-1 to TRBJ1-3; D is ambiguous. CDR1 SQVTM and CDR2 ANQGSEA come from the germline V gene. CDR3 length: 16 amino acids. V gave up 0 bases and J gave up 0 bases, with 12 bases separating them.

This clonotype was detected only a few times. The rearrangement joins TRBV18 to TRBJ1-3, with D possibly TRBD1 on 5 matching bases. Germline V gene lookup returns CDR1 KGHSH and CDR2 LQKENI. The CDR3 consists of 16 residues. The V gene lost 2 bases and the J gene lost 0 bases, with 11 bases spanning the gap. CDR3 residues: CASSPRGETSGNTIYF. The CDR3 nucleotides are TGTGCCAGCTCACCAAGGGGCGAAACCTCTGGAAACACCATATATTTT.

This clonotype was seen many times. The chain combines TRBV20-1 with TRBJ1-2; the match to TRBD1 covers 8 bases. The CDR3 runs to 15 residues. With V trimmed by 3 bases and J by 0 bases, 6 bases remained unmatched. The V gene's germline CDR1 is DFQATT and CDR2 SNEGSKA (reference sequence). The CDR3 is CSARGDRGANYGYTF. CDR3 coding DNA: TGCAGTGCTAGGGGCGACAGGGGAGCTAACTATGGCTACACCTTC.

This clonotype has just a few counts. The V and J genes are TRBV20-1 and TRBJ2-7, with D perhaps matching TRBD2 (6 bases). There are 14 residues in the CDR3. CDR1 is DFQATT, CDR2 SNEGSKA, per germline (reference sequence). V was cut by 5 bases and J by 0 bases, with 14 bases left in between. The CDR3 DNA follows: TGCAGTGCTCAAACGGGACTTGGCTCCTACGAGCAGTACTTC. Amino acids: CSAQTGLGSYEQYF.

Only a few counts were recorded for this clonotype. The chain uses TRBV6-5 and TRBJ2-3; D unclear. Per the germline V gene, CDR1 is MNHEY and CDR2 is SVGAGI. V was shortened by 0 bases and J by 0 bases, with 13 bases between the two germline ends. This CDR3 has 17 residues. The CDR3 region has the DNA TGTGCCAGCAGTTACTCGTTTGCTCGATCTAGCACAGATACGCAGTATTTT. It codes for CASSYSFARSSTDTQYF.

The chain has TRBV24-1 and TRBJ2-5; 10 positions agree with TRBD1. CDR3 size: 13 residues. The V gene's germline CDR1 is KGHDR and CDR2 SFDVKD. Unmatched junction bases numbered 3, after V lost 8 bases and J lost 4 bases. The CDR3 here is CATMRTGGETQYF. In DNA, the CDR3 is TGTGCCACCATGAGGACAGGGGGAGAGACCCAGTACTTC.

There are many counts of this clonotype. DNA for the CDR3: TGTGCCAGTACTTTAAGGCCGGGAGGCGCGAACACCGGGGAGCTGTTTTTT. Its translation is CASTLRPGGANTGELFF. The chain employs TRBV19 and TRBJ2-2; 7 positions match TRBD2. CDR1 and CDR2 (germline): LNHDA, SQIVND (reference sequence). The ends lost 7 bases at V and 0 bases at J; junction bases unmatched: 11. CDR3 length: 17 residues. Together with reference TRBV19 and TRBJ2-2, the CDR3 gives the full variable domain: DGGITQSPKYLFRKEGQNVTLSCEQNLNHDAMYWYRQDPGQGLRLIYYSQIVNDFQKGDIAEGYSVSREKKESFPLTVTSAQKNPTAFYLCASTLRPGGANTGELFFGEGSRLTVL.

About this clonotype itself: A much larger clone differs from this one at a single base, so this may be a read error. The rearrangement links TRBV18 to TRBJ1-1; D gene unclear. The CDR3 has 14 amino acids. Germline-derived CDR1 and CDR2 are KGHSH and LQKENI. The CDR3 DNA follows: TGTGCCAACTCACCAATGCGCATGAACACTGAAGCTTTCTTT. Encoded protein: CANSPMRMNTEAFF.

This clonotype has just a few counts. The chain links TRBV12-3 or TRBV12-4 to TRBJ1-4; no firm D call. The ends were cut back, 2 bases at V and 2 bases at J, with 9 bases in the middle. This CDR3 is built from 15 residues. The CDR3 DNA follows: TGTGCCAGCAGTTTACGGAGGGCGACTAATGAAAAACTGTTTTTT. Residues: CASSLRRATNEKLFF.

The rearrangement joins TRBV7-2 to TRBJ2-3; D may be TRBD2 (6 bases). CDR1 and CDR2 from the germline V gene are SGHTA and FQGNSA. This CDR3 spans 16 amino acids. V dropped 3 bases and J dropped 0 bases, with 13 bases sitting between them. CDR3 nucleotides: TGTGCCAGCAGCTTCCTAATAGCGGAAAGCACAGATACGCAGTATTTT. Amino acid sequence: CASSFLIAESTDTQYF.

This clonotype came up a few times. The rearrangement uses TRBV12-3 or TRBV12-4 and TRBJ1-1; D is ambiguous. V lost 3 bases and J 2 bases, leaving 13 bases between the germline ends. The CDR3 has 15 amino acids. CDR3 amino acids: CASSFGPPENTEAFF. The CDR3 region has the DNA TGTGCCAGCAGTTTCGGGCCACCTGAAAACACTGAAGCTTTCTTT.

The V call is TRBV29-1, the J call TRBJ2-7; TRBD1 matches 7 bases. CDR3 length equals 11 residues. The V gene's germline CDR1 is SQVTM and CDR2 ANQGSEA. Trimming removed 6 bases from V and 6 bases from J; junction bases left unmatched: 5. CDR3 sequence: CSVGTAAEQYF. Here the CDR3 DNA reads TGCAGCGTGGGGACAGCGGCCGAGCAGTACTTC.

The rearrangement links TRBV6-6 to TRBJ1-2; 9 positions agree with TRBD1. Germline CDR1 reads MNHNY; CDR2 reads SVGAGI (reference sequence). The CDR3 length is 14 residues. With V trimmed by 7 bases and J by 4 bases, 7 bases remained unmatched. In nucleotides, the CDR3 is TGTGCCAGCATTTTCAACAGGGGGCTCTATGGCTACACCTTC. It is translated as CASIFNRGLYGYTF.

This clonotype was counted many times. The chain recombines TRBV7-9 with TRBJ2-1, with 8 bases that match TRBD1. Germline CDR1 reads SEHNR; CDR2 reads FQNEAQ (reference sequence). V lost 5 bases, J lost 4 bases, and 7 bases stayed unmatched. The CDR3 is 15 residues long. The CDR3 is CASSLDRGEYNEQFF. DNA for the CDR3: TGTGCCAGCAGCCTAGACAGGGGAGAATACAATGAGCAGTTCTTC.

This clonotype was detected a few times. The V call is TRBV7-9, the J call TRBJ1-6, with 7 bases aligning to TRBD1. The CDR3 is 17 amino acids. J was trimmed by 4 bases and V by 0 bases; bases with no gene match: 6. Germline V gene lookup returns CDR1 SEHNR and CDR2 FQNEAQ (reference sequence). CDR3 sequence reads: CASSLAYRGGYNSPLHF. DNA for the CDR3: TGTGCCAGCAGCTTAGCGTACAGGGGAGGATATAATTCACCCCTCCACTTT.

The chain recombines TRBV4-3 with TRBJ2-7; D possibly matches TRBD1 or TRBD2 (5 bases each). CDR1 LGHNA and CDR2 YSLEER come from the germline V gene. The CDR3 contains 15 residues. Trimming removed 1 base at V and 2 bases at J, with 12 bases between. The CDR3 is CASSQAPGQAYEQYF. The CDR3 DNA reads as TGCGCCAGCAGCCAAGCCCCGGGGCAGGCCTACGAGCAGTACTTC.

CDR3 region: CGLNVGDTQYF. CDR3 bases: TGTGGCCTTAACGTTGGAGATACGCAGTATTTT. This chain connects TRBV28 to TRBJ2-3; no clear D gene. CDR3 size: 11 residues. The germline V gene has CDR1 MDHEN and CDR2 SYDVKM.

The rearrangement uses TRBV2 and TRBJ2-7, with D perhaps matching TRBD1 (5 bases). Per germline, CDR1 SNHLY and CDR2 FYNNEI. This CDR3 comprises 15 residues. Trimming removed 3 bases at V and 1 base at J, with 13 bases between. The CDR3 DNA follows: TGTGCCAGCAGTGAGGCAGGGCCTTTTTCCTACGAGCAGTACTTC. It encodes CASSEAGPFSYEQYF.

The chain recombines TRBV6-2 or TRBV6-3 with TRBJ2-2; unclear D gene. This CDR3 spans 14 amino acids. CDR1 MNHEY and CDR2 SVGEGT come from the germline V gene. The V end lost 11 bases, the J end lost 3 bases, and 16 bases lay between the germline ends. The CDR3 loop is CASLPLDYTGELFF. In DNA form, the CDR3 reads TGTGCCTCCCTCCCGCTAGATTACACCGGGGAGCTGTTTTTT.

This clonotype appeared many times. This chain uses TRBV7-2 with TRBJ2-7; unclear D gene. Germline V lookup: CDR1 SGHTA, CDR2 FQGNSA. This CDR3 has 13 amino acids. Trimming left V 1 base short and J 4 bases short, with 8 bases between. As DNA, the CDR3 is TGTGCCAGCAGCTTAGAAAGGGAATACGAGCAGTACTTC. This encodes CASSLEREYEQYF.